These T cell receptor beta chains were read from a single sample in a study of blood T cell repertoires in COVID-19. Measured with immunoSEQ multiplex PCR; TCRdb has only the in-frame clones, and not every one. The table records 55,000 to 70,000 clones, around 87% of them present only once. The sample consisted of peripheral blood. These receptors were collected from an elderly woman with COVID-19, enrolled during active disease. Both conserved end residues are part of each CDR3. D genes are given only for firm matches. Expanded clones are given a class, and other clones once, few, many or no size at all.

TGTGCCAGCAGTGTGGGGGGGTCTGGGGCCAACGTCCTGACTTTC	CASSVGGSGANVLTF	TRBV2	TRBJ2-6	-	TRBD2
TGTGCCTGGAGCGCCCTGGGACAGATTGCAGATACGCAGTATTTT	CAWSALGQIADTQYF	TRBV30	TRBJ2-3	-	TRBD1
TGTGCCAGTAGTATAGGGAACAGGGAATACGAGCAGTACTTC	CASSIGNREYEQYF	TRBV19	TRBJ2-7	-	-
TGTGCCAGCAGCTTGGATCCGACAGCTAACTATGGCTACACCTTC	CASSLDPTANYGYTF	TRBV5-4	TRBJ1-2	-	-
TGTGCCAGCAGCCAAATTCAGGGGGCCCAGTACTTC	CASSQIQGAQYF	TRBV3-1/TRBV3-2	TRBJ2-5	-	TRBD1
TGTGCCAGCAGCCTCAGCGGATCTCACAATGAGCAGTTCTTC	CASSLSGSHNEQFF	TRBV3-1/TRBV3-2	TRBJ2-1	-	-
TGTGCCAGCAGTCCCTACGGACAGGGGGCCACTGAAGCTTTCTTT	CASSPYGQGATEAFF	TRBV27	TRBJ1-1	-	TRBD1
TGTGCCAGTAATTTCGCTGTCAGCTCCTACGAGCAGTACTTC	CASNFAVSSYEQYF	TRBV19	TRBJ2-7	-	-
TGTGCTAGCAGTTCGGGGGGGCGGGAGACCCAGTACTTC	CASSSGGRETQYF	TRBV7-7	TRBJ2-5	-	TRBD2
TGTGCCACCATCGGGCGTAGGACAGTCACTGAAGCTTTCTTT	CATIGRRTVTEAFF	TRBV6-5	TRBJ1-1	-	-
TGTGCCAGCGCCCGACTAGCGGGCTACGAGCAGTACTTC	CASARLAGYEQYF	TRBV6-5	TRBJ2-7	-	TRBD2
TGTGCCAGCAGCTCCAGGGGGGCCTACGAGCAGTACTTC	CASSSRGAYEQYF	TRBV11-2	TRBJ2-7	-	-
TGTGCCAGCAGTGAAGGACTGGTGACCGGGGAGCTGTTTTTT	CASSEGLVTGELFF	TRBV6-1	TRBJ2-2	few	-
TGCGCCAGTAACGGACTAGCGGGGGGGTACAATGAGCAGTTCTTC	CASNGLAGGYNEQFF	TRBV4-1	TRBJ2-1	medium-sized	TRBD2
TGCGCCAGCAGTCAATCCCAGACAGGGTTGATCACTGAAGCTTTCTTT	CASSQSQTGLITEAFF	TRBV23-1	TRBJ1-1	-	TRBD1
TGTGCCAGCAGTTGGGGACAGGGGGTGAAGAACACTGAAGCTTTCTTT	CASSWGQGVKNTEAFF	TRBV6-5	TRBJ1-1	once	TRBD1
TGTGCCAGCAGTGAATATACGGACACTGAAGCTTTCTTT	CASSEYTDTEAFF	TRBV25-1	TRBJ1-1	-	-
TGTGCCATCAGTGACTTTAACACCAAATTCAATCAGCCCCAGCATTTT	CAISDFNTKFNQPQHF	TRBV10-3	TRBJ1-5	-	-
TGTGCCAGCAGTTACTTACAGGGGGCGCACAATGAGCAGTTCTTC	CASSYLQGAHNEQFF	TRBV6-2/TRBV6-3	TRBJ2-1	-	TRBD1
TGTGCCAGCAGTTACTCTCGGGACACACAAGAGACCCAGTACTTC	CASSYSRDTQETQYF	TRBV6-5	TRBJ2-5	-	-
TGTGCCAGCAGCGCGAAACAGGGTACCGGGGAGCTGTTTTTT	CASSAKQGTGELFF	TRBV7-3	TRBJ2-2	-	-
TGTGCCAGCAGCCGAGATCCCGGGACAGGGGCCTACGAGCAGTACTTC	CASSRDPGTGAYEQYF	TRBV4-2	TRBJ2-7	-	TRBD1
TGTGCCAGTAGTCGCCGGGACAGGGATGCTGAAGCTTTCTTT	CASSRRDRDAEAFF	TRBV19	TRBJ1-1	-	TRBD1
TGCAGCGTCGGACAGGGAGGTGATCAGCCCCAGCATTTT	CSVGQGGDQPQHF	TRBV29-1	TRBJ1-5	-	TRBD1
TGTGCCAGCAGCCTTATGGACAGGGAGAACACTGAAGCTTTCTTT	CASSLMDRENTEAFF	TRBV4-2	TRBJ1-1	few	TRBD1
TGTGCCAGCAGGTCTAGCGGGGGGGCCTACAATGAGCAGTTCTTC	CASRSSGGAYNEQFF	TRBV6-5	TRBJ2-1	-	TRBD2
TGTGCCAGCAGTGAAGCTTACCCCGGACAGGGCGGCTATGGCTACACCTTC	CASSEAYPGQGGYGYTF	TRBV6-1	TRBJ1-2	-	TRBD1
TGTGCCAGCAGGTCCTCGGGAGGGTATGGCTACACCTTC	CASRSSGGYGYTF	TRBV14	TRBJ1-2	few	-
TGTGCCAGCAGCCAAGATCTTGGAGGGAGGACCAAAAACATTCAGTACTTC	CASSQDLGGRTKNIQYF	TRBV4-2	TRBJ2-4	-	-
TGTGCCAGCAGCTTGGGTACAGGACCTGGGTATGGCTACACCTTC	CASSLGTGPGYGYTF	TRBV5-6	TRBJ1-2	-	-
TGTGCCAGTAGTATAGTTGGAGTTCAAGAGACCCAGTACTTC	CASSIVGVQETQYF	TRBV19	TRBJ2-5	once	-
TGTGCCTGGAGTGTACAGGGGGCTGGAAACACCATATATTTT	CAWSVQGAGNTIYF	TRBV30	TRBJ1-3	-	TRBD1
TGTGCCAGCAGCCTGCCGGGACAGAACGGCTACACCTTC	CASSLPGQNGYTF	TRBV5-6	TRBJ1-2	-	TRBD1
TGTGCCAGCTCACGTGACAGCCGTAATGCGAATGAAAAACTGTTTTTT	CASSRDSRNANEKLFF	TRBV18	TRBJ1-4	-	-
TGTGCCGCCCGACCGGACAGGCTTGGGCGCTACACCTTC	CAARPDRLGRYTF	TRBV27	TRBJ1-2	-	TRBD1
TGTGCCGTAAAACTGACAGGGGGGAATCAGCCCCAGCATTTT	CAVKLTGGNQPQHF	TRBV2	TRBJ1-5	-	TRBD1
TGTGCCAGCAGTTACCGTCGTCAAGAGACCCAGTACTTC	CASSYRRQETQYF	TRBV6-5	TRBJ2-5	-	-
TGTGCCAGCTCCCAGGGATTAGAGCAGCCCCAGCATTTT	CASSQGLEQPQHF	TRBV18	TRBJ1-5	-	-
TGTGCCACCAGCCAGGGGGGAATTGGCACAGATACGCAGTATTTT	CATSQGGIGTDTQYF	TRBV24-1	TRBJ2-3	-	-
TGTGCCGGTAGCGGGGGGGACCCTAGGGAGCAGTACTTC	CAGSGGDPREQYF	TRBV2	TRBJ2-7	-	TRBD2
TGTGCCAGCAGTGCGGCGGGACTAGCGGGTGGTAATGAGCAGTTCTTC	CASSAAGLAGGNEQFF	TRBV27	TRBJ2-1	-	TRBD2
TGTGCCAGCAGCTTGACAGTCATCCGGGCCGAGCAGTACTTC	CASSLTVIRAEQYF	TRBV3-1/TRBV3-2	TRBJ2-7	-	-
TGTGCCACCAGCAGAGATCCCGGCGGAAGCACAGATACGCAGTATTTT	CATSRDPGGSTDTQYF	TRBV15	TRBJ2-3	-	-
TGTGCCAGTAGTATTGGGACAGGCCCTAGGTTCAATGAGCAGTTCTTC	CASSIGTGPRFNEQFF	TRBV19	TRBJ2-1	-	TRBD1
TGTGCTAGTGGTTTGCTTCGCGGGGGGGCCGGCACAGATACGCAGTATTTT	CASGLLRGGAGTDTQYF	TRBV12-5	TRBJ2-3	-	TRBD2
TGTGCCAGCTCACTATCCGGGACAGGGAACACTGAAGCTTTCTTT	CASSLSGTGNTEAFF	TRBV18	TRBJ1-1	-	TRBD1
TGTGCCAGCAGCGCTGCGGGTGATCCAGGCACAGATACGCAGTATTTT	CASSAAGDPGTDTQYF	TRBV9	TRBJ2-3	-	-
TGTGCCAGCTCAGCCGGGACTAGGACCACAGATACGCAGTATTTT	CASSAGTRTTDTQYF	TRBV18	TRBJ2-3	-	TRBD2
TGTGCCAGCAGCCAAGAGTCTAGAGGGAACTATGGCTACACCTTC	CASSQESRGNYGYTF	TRBV3-1/TRBV3-2	TRBJ1-2	-	-
TGTGCCAGCAGCCAAGCGAAGGATGGCGGCACTGAAGCTTTCTTT	CASSQAKDGGTEAFF	TRBV4-2	TRBJ1-1	-	-